The entry that follows covers one T cell receptor beta chain sequence. Its specificity is not known. The junction shows a germline mismatch at one end, possibly a read error. These data belong to a study of cytomegalovirus exposure and HLA in healthy donors. General study points: DRB1 showed the most TCR associations and HLA-C the fewest in a later analysis, as rates varied by HLA locus. Within the data, a cluster of highly shared sequence variants was likely a sequencing artifact.

The CDR3 sequence is 12 residues long. Germline CDR1 and CDR2: MDHEN and SYDVKM. The PCR contained 60 Vbeta and 13 Jbeta primers. The table came from immunoSEQ multiplex PCR; TCRdb's copy has only in-frame clones and leaves some out. The sample carries fewer than 250,000 clones, approximately 80% recorded once. Material for sequencing was PBMCs. The receptor was isolated from a girl aged 5-17 years in good health and CMV-seronegative. The V gene is TRBV28, the J gene TRBJ1-5; no firm D call. In DNA, the CDR3 is TGTGCCGGCAGCCGGCCGGGTCAGCCCCAGCATTTT. Amino acid sequence: CAGSRPGQPQHF.